This TCR beta chain was captured in a study of T cell responses to AZD1222 COVID-19 vaccine (dated by TCRdb to about 2021). Looking at the study overall: A total of about 230 trial participants underwent TCR sequencing, of whom 200 to 220 received two doses of AZD1222 and 26 received two doses of the MenACWY control vaccine. Trial participants were enrolled into age subgroups of 18-55, 56-69 and 70-plus years, which contained roughly 150, 30 and 60 TCR-sequenced participants, respectively. The paper as a whole reports these results and caveats: The 56-69-year group was small, and its depth increase did not reach significance, likely because of low power. The whole spike protein was spanned by vaccine-associated CD4 TCRs, and dominant responses were seen in regions 160-218 and 743-854. Conclusions about previously exposed vaccinees are limited because only 6 or 7 AZD1222 recipients were SARS-CoV-2 seropositive at baseline. After two AZD1222 doses, spike-specific TCR breadth and depth were significantly higher than at day 0 and than in MenACWY recipients. No day 14 peak-response samples were available, so repertoires were characterized only after the peak T cell response. Epitopes outside the regions mutated in the B.1.351 and B.1.1.7 variants were reportedly recognized by nearly half of the unique spike-specific TCRs. Participants were mostly white British, with more females than males. The authors suggested clonal diversity may have been underestimated.

The CDR3 regions of human TCRbeta chains were analyzed by immunosequencing. From the authors' description of their analysis: TCRs in the repertoires were matched against a reference library of SARS-CoV-2-specific TCRs that had been generated with the MIRA antigen-specificity platform. Breadth meant the fraction of unique TCRs that were SARS-CoV-2-associated, whereas depth meant the fraction of total T cells that were SARS-CoV-2-associated. Using the MIRA data, every spike-specific TCR was mapped to the spike region that the TCR reacted to and assigned to either a CD4 or a CD8 class. Log10-transformed breadth and depth values were compared by one-way ANOVA with Sidak's multiple comparisons tests. Imported from immuneACCESS, the table was reduced by TCRdb to in-frame sequences with V and J called. These copies leave out some clones; in studies compared against another copy, an unresolved V gene accounts for under half, and the cause of the remainder is not known. V, J and clone size reflect that table, while D and trimming were determined from the DNA. The sample table shows 95,000 to 150,000 clones, and 93% are seen once. The top ten hold less than 6% of the sample.

The time point label for this specimen denotes: about 28 days (+/-7) after the second vaccine dose. Because spike-specific TCR depth and breadth did not differ between the two schedules, AZD1222 recipients who got a second dose at roughly 4 weeks were pooled with those who got a second dose at roughly 12 weeks. Vaccinee samples came from UK trials COV001 and COV002, including a single-blind randomized controlled phase 2/3 trial of AZD1222 (ChAdOx1 nCoV-19) in healthy adults. Trial participant PBMC samples were collected at day 0 and day 28 after the second dose for TCRbeta chain sequencing. Concerning this clone itself: Its binding antigen is unknown. Within one base of it there is no much larger clone, and no base qualities were kept.

From the cysteine through the phenylalanine, the CDR3 covers 15 amino acids. Only CDR3 DNA remains: 45 bases, in frame from the first base. From a lookup of the germline V gene, CDR1 and CDR2 are SGHRS and YFSETQ. V and J are trimmed by 0 bases and 5 bases, and the gene matches miss 2 bases of the junction. The sequence joins TRBV5-1 to TRBJ2-2; TRBD2 aligns with 9 central bases. This TCR came from an adult who received the AZD1222 COVID-19 vaccine. Source: peripheral blood, taken 28 days after the second AZD1222 dose. The CDR3 is CASSLALAGTGELFF. The DNA reads as follows: TGCGCCAGCAGCTTGGCCCTAGCGGGGACCGGGGAGCTGTTTTTT. With the portions outside the CDR3 filled from the reference TRBV5-1 and TRBJ2-2 genes, the complete variable region becomes KAGVTQTPRYLIKTRGQQVTLSCSPISGHRSVSWYQQTPGQGLQFLFEYFSETQRNKGNFPGRFSGRQFSNSRSEMNVSTLELGDSALYLCASSLALAGTGELFFGEGSRLTVL.